These 16 T cell receptor beta chains were sequenced from one sample in a study of naive and memory T cell subsets. Study-wide results and limits: A few larger clonotypes appeared in naive repertoires, especially CD8, possibly memory cells re-expressing CD45RA.

Their recognized antigens are unknown. Both TRBC1 and TRBC2 were covered by a beta constant-region primer of two equimolar oligonucleotides. Ligated cDNA was amplified by four rounds of PCR with nested alpha and beta constant-region primers and SP2. TCRdb re-analysed the UMI-ligation and nested PCR reads in MiXCR, keeping a single row per CDR3 protein. The sample lists around 140,000 distinct CDR3 sequences; over 20% were seen once. The sample taken for sequencing was naive CD4+ T cells from blood. Receptor source: a human donor in good health.

This clonotype was observed a few times. The J gene is TRBJ2-3, the V gene TRBV20-1; D not resolved. Germline values: CDR1 DFQATT, CDR2 SNEGSKA (reference sequence). V was trimmed by 3 bases and J by 0 bases, leaving 4 bases between them. This CDR3 contains 12 residues. The CDR3 nucleotides are TGCAGTGCTAGGCAGAGCACAGATACGCAGTATTTT. Its translation: CSARQSTDTQYF.

The V call is TRBV7-9, the J call TRBJ2-7, with 7 bases that match TRBD2. The CDR3 has 16 amino acids. Germline-derived CDR1 and CDR2 are SEHNR and FQNEAQ (reference sequence). J gave up 6 bases and V 5 bases, and 16 bases lay outside the gene matches. Here the CDR3 DNA reads TGTGCCAGCAGCCCCCACGGGGGGACGATTACCCCCGAGCAGTACTTC. It is translated as CASSPHGGTITPEQYF.

This clonotype was seen a few times. The chain couples TRBV29-1 to TRBJ2-1; 7 nucleotides agree with TRBD2. Germline V gene lookup returns CDR1 SQVTM and CDR2 ANQGSEA. This CDR3 spans 13 amino acids. After removal of 4 bases from V and 5 bases from J, the junction contained 5 bases not matched to a gene. CDR3 loop: CSVGEGFNNEQFF. In nucleotides, the CDR3 is TGCAGCGTTGGGGAGGGGTTTAACAATGAGCAGTTCTTC.

The chain employs TRBV7-9 and TRBJ2-7; the D is unclear. CDR3 length: 13 residues. The germline V gene has CDR1 SEHNR and CDR2 FQNEAQ (reference sequence). V was trimmed by 4 bases and J by 4 bases, leaving 11 bases between them. CDR3 in amino acids: CASSYGTSYEQYF. Written as DNA, the CDR3 is TGTGCCAGCAGCTACGGTACAAGTTACGAGCAGTACTTC.

This sequence joins TRBV7-2 and TRBJ2-3; no firm D call. The V and J ends lost 1 base and 3 bases respectively, with 11 bases between them. This CDR3 contains 15 residues. Germline lookup yields CDR1 SGHTA and CDR2 FQGNSA. CDR3 sequence (DNA): TGTGCCAGCAGCTTAGTTTCGGGCACTACAGATACGCAGTATTTT. It codes for CASSLVSGTTDTQYF.

This clonotype was recorded once. The V gene is TRBV19, the J gene TRBJ2-4; 7 bases are a match to TRBD1. The V gene end was trimmed by 5 bases and the J gene end by 0 bases; junction bases not matched to a gene: 10. Germline V gene sequence: CDR1 LNHDA, CDR2 SQIVND (reference sequence). The CDR3 length is 17 residues. This CDR3 reads CASSPTGTAVAKNIQYF. In DNA form, the CDR3 reads TGTGCCAGTAGTCCTACTGGGACAGCGGTAGCCAAAAACATTCAGTACTTC.

This rearrangement joins TRBV5-1 to TRBJ2-3, with D perhaps matching TRBD2 (6 bases). The CDR3 totals 23 residues. Germline V gene data show CDR1 as SGHRS and CDR2 as YFSETQ. V shed 0 bases and J shed 0 bases, with 32 bases lying between them. This CDR3 is CASSLARPQHKISRGTSTDTQYF. Here the CDR3 DNA reads TGCGCCAGCAGCTTGGCCCGGCCGCAACACAAGATTTCCCGCGGGACCAGCACAGATACGCAGTATTTT.

This clonotype was seen repeatedly, ten times or more. The V and J genes are TRBV20-1 and TRBJ2-1; tentatively, D is TRBD1 (5 bases). The CDR3 length is 13 residues. Germline CDR1 reads DFQATT; CDR2 reads SNEGSKA (reference sequence). Trimming took off 2 bases at V and 4 bases at J, with 9 bases between the two ends. The CDR3 loop is CSARSYRYNEQFF. CDR3 DNA sequence: TGCAGTGCTAGAAGCTACAGGTACAATGAGCAGTTCTTC.

This clonotype occurred a few times. This chain connects TRBV12-3 or TRBV12-4 to TRBJ2-1; D tentatively reads TRBD1 or TRBD2 (5 bases each). With 3 bases removed from V and 8 bases from J, the gap between germline ends came to 11 bases. The CDR3 is made up of 13 amino acids. CDR3 sequence reads: CASSFEGRHEQFF. Written as DNA, the CDR3 is TGTGCCAGCAGTTTCGAGGGGCGGCATGAGCAGTTCTTC.

This clonotype came up a few times. This rearrangement joins TRBV19 to TRBJ2-2, with D uncertain. Germline assignment: CDR1 LNHDA and CDR2 SQIVND (reference sequence). V gave up 4 bases and J gave up 1 base, with 10 bases separating them. The CDR3 extends over 15 amino acids. The CDR3 DNA reads TGTGCCAGTAGTAATAGACCCGGGAACACCGGGGAGCTGTTTTTT. Protein product: CASSNRPGNTGELFF.

This clonotype was found a few times. This sequence joins TRBV29-1 and TRBJ2-1, with TRBD2 identical over 7 bases. The CDR3 is 14 residues long. Germline CDR1 SQVTM, CDR2 ANQGSEA. The trim removed 3 bases at V and 4 bases at J, leaving 6 bases unmatched. CDR3 sequence reads: CSVDTSGIYNEQFF. CDR3 coding DNA: TGCAGCGTTGACACCAGCGGGATTTACAATGAGCAGTTCTTC.

This clonotype was seen a few times. The gene calls are TRBV29-1 and TRBJ2-3, with a possible D match to TRBD2 (5 bases). The V gene lost 2 bases and the J gene lost 1 base, with 10 bases spanning the gap. CDR1 and CDR2 from the germline V gene are SQVTM and ANQGSEA. The CDR3 sequence is 14 residues long. The CDR3 loop is CSVEMPAGTDTQYF. The CDR3 coding sequence is TGCAGCGTTGAAATGCCAGCGGGCACAGATACGCAGTATTTT.

This clonotype has more than one count but fewer than ten. The chain has TRBV4-1 and TRBJ1-5; no clear D gene. The germline CDR1 and CDR2 sequences are MGHRA and YSYEKL. This CDR3 comprises 14 residues. The V gene lost 2 bases and the J gene lost 1 base, with 6 bases spanning the gap. The CDR3 nucleotides are TGCGCCAGCAGCCAAAGCGGGAGCAATCAGCCCCAGCATTTT. Protein sequence: CASSQSGSNQPQHF.

The V and J genes are TRBV6-5 and TRBJ2-1, with D perhaps TRBD1 or TRBD2 (6 bases each). Germline V gene lookup returns CDR1 MNHEY and CDR2 SVGAGI. V lost 6 bases and J 4 bases, leaving 13 bases between the germline ends. This CDR3 has 14 amino acids. The CDR3 DNA follows: TGTGCCAGCAGGGACAGTGCGGGGTACAATGAGCAGTTCTTC. It codes for CASRDSAGYNEQFF.

This clonotype was detected only a few times. This rearrangement joins TRBV20-1 to TRBJ2-7; D ambiguous. The CDR3 totals 12 residues. Germline assignment: CDR1 DFQATT and CDR2 SNEGSKA (reference sequence). Trimming pared 6 bases from V and 6 bases from J, leaving 15 bases between. The CDR3 DNA follows: TGCAGTGCAGGTCGTAGGTTGTCCGAGCAGTACTTC. This codes for CSAGRRLSEQYF.

The V and J genes are TRBV7-8 and TRBJ2-3; D gene uncertain. Germline V gene sequence: CDR1 SGHVS, CDR2 FQNEAQ. V gave up 5 bases and J gave up 3 bases, with 9 bases separating them. This CDR3 is 13 amino acids long. CDR3 in amino acids: CASSARWTDTQYF. The CDR3 DNA follows: TGTGCCAGCAGCGCCAGGTGGACAGATACGCAGTATTTT.